This TCR beta chain was retrieved from a study of blood T cells in healthy people across ages (dated by TCRdb to the mid-2010s). Background on the whole study: Template switching captured roughly one uniquely barcoded TCR beta cDNA molecule per two T cells in model experiments. Using deep sequencing normalized with unique cDNA molecular identifiers, the study measured how TCR beta repertoire diversity changes with age. Four age groups were formed from the donors: young (average approximately 17 years), middle-aged (approximately 40), aged (about 62) and long-lived (less than 85). To avoid experimental bias, donors of different ages were distributed randomly across sequencing lanes. Using the same blood draw, the study looked at two additional independent replicas of 1 million unique cDNA reads for two donors, one aged 18 to 30 and the other aged 80 or older.

On the study overall, not on this receptor specifically: The percentage of naive T cells measured by flow cytometry correlated strongly with observed TCR beta diversity. The CMV infection status of donors was not known, potentially confounding age-related changes in expanded clonotypes. Since profiling was done on bulk unsorted PBMCs, naive and antigen-experienced compartments could not be conclusively compared. As age increased, observed TCR beta diversity per million T cells dropped in a roughly linear way, and a significant reduction was already evident by age 40. Compared with the aged group, the long-lived group had more naive CD4+ T cells, fewer expanded clones and increased TCR diversity, a pattern suggesting age selection. Estimates of total diversity based on one million sequenced T cells were regarded as lower bounds and as underestimates.

Systemically healthy Caucasian individuals from Russia, some 36 in total and aged about 6 to 100 years, were included as donors. Ten milliliters of peripheral blood were collected from each donor into EDTA-treated Vacutainer tubes. Ficoll-Paque density-gradient centrifugation was used to isolate PBMCs, with at least 7 million per sample. Trizol reagent was used to extract total RNA from the PBMCs, yielding at least 5 micrograms per sample. Naive CD45RAhigh/CD27high T cell percentages were measured by flow cytometry on a PBMC aliquot from every donor. With respect to this clonotype: Its antigen remains unidentified. A much larger clone differs by one base, so this may be a read error.

The protocol used for the library was 5' RACE. The sequencer was an Illumina HiSeq 2500. The second PCR ran for about 6 to 11 cycles and used a J-beta primer mix along with a sample-barcoded 5' primer. A template-switch 5' adaptor carrying 12 random nucleotides introduced a unique molecular identifier onto each TCR beta cDNA molecule. Each sample yielded at least 3 million CDR3-containing paired-end reads. All of the RNA was converted into first-strand cDNA using the Mint cDNA synthesis kit, with a TRBC-specific oligonucleotide serving as the primer. Following uracil-DNA glycosylase treatment, all cDNA underwent a first 18-cycle PCR with the universal primers M1SS and BC2_uni_R. The study's own analysis went as follows. Each sample was normalized by randomly selecting 1 million high-quality reads, each carrying a distinct molecular identifier. Reads sharing molecular identifiers were discarded rather than binned into consensus sequences. MiTCR, run with a Q25 quality threshold and the strictest error-elimination algorithm, handled CDR3 identification, clonotype clustering and error correction. A nonparametric unseen species model using Euler transformation provided a lower-bound estimate of total TCR beta diversity. The public reads were run again by TCRdb, first through fastp at Q25 and then through MiXCR, and only productive beta chains were kept. Merged by CDR3 protein, the rows form single entries marked with the most common genes and DNA. The V and J calls, along with clone size, are taken from TCRdb and not from the paper's own processing. This sample lists about 1.8 million distinct CDR3 sequences; around half were detected once. More than 2% of the sample comes from the top ten.

CDR1 is given as MNHEY and CDR2 as SMNVEV, both from the germline V gene (reference sequence). The CDR3 goes from the cysteine to the phenylalanine over 11 residues. Left in the record is the CDR3 DNA by itself, 33 bases read in frame from the first base. V loses 7 bases, J loses 3 bases, and the germline ends lie 4 bases apart. The sequence is built from TRBV27 and TRBJ2-1; the D gene lacks a confident call. This clonotype was sampled from a woman between 40 and 50 years old in good health. The specimen sequenced was blood. DNA sequence: TGTGCCAGCAACTACTACAATGAGCAGTTCTTC. It specifies CASNYYNEQFF.